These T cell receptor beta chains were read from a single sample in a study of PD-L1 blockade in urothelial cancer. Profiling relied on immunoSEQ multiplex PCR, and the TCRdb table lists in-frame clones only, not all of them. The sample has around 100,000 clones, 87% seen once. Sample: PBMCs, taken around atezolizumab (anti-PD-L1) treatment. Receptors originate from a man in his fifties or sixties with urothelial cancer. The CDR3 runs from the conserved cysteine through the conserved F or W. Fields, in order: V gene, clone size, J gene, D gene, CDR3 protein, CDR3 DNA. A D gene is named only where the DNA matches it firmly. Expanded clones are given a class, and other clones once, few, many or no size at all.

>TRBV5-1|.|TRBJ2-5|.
CASRMAGATQETQYF
TGCGCCAGCAGGATGGCGGGGGCCACCCAAGAGACCCAGTACTTC
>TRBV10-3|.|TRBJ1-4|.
CAISDEGVKTNEKLFF
TGTGCCATCAGTGATGAGGGGGTTAAAACTAATGAAAAACTGTTTTTT
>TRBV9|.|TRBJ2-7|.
CASSSPPGGLTYEQYF
TGTGCCAGCAGCTCCCCCCCTGGGGGCCTTACCTACGAGCAGTACTTC
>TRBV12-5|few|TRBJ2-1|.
CASDPQGLTYNEQFF
TGTGCTAGTGATCCGCAGGGTCTTACCTACAATGAGCAGTTCTTC
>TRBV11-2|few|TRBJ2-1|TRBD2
CASSLGVSGGVYNEQFF
TGTGCCAGCAGCTTAGGAGTGAGCGGGGGAGTCTACAATGAGCAGTTCTTC
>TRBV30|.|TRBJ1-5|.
CAWSYNKNQPQHF
TGTGCCTGGAGTTACAACAAAAATCAGCCCCAGCATTTT
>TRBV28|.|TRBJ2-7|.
CASSLSGLIYEQYF
TGTGCCAGCAGTTTATCGGGACTGATATACGAGCAGTACTTC
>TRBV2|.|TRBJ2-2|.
CASRGGIGELFF
TGTGCCAGCCGGGGTGGGATCGGGGAGCTGTTTTTT
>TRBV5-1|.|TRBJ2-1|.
CASSFSRGEQFF
TGCGCCAGCAGCTTTTCCAGAGGTGAGCAGTTCTTC
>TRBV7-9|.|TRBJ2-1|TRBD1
CASSKAAVRGHEQFF
TGTGCCAGCAGCAAAGCGGCGGTCAGGGGGCATGAGCAGTTCTTC
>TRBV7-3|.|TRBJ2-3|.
CASSLTGPTDTQYF
TGTGCCAGCAGCCTTACAGGGCCCACAGATACGCAGTATTTT
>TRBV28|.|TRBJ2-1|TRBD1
CASSPTGTGYNEQFF
TGTGCCAGCAGTCCGACCGGGACAGGCTACAATGAGCAGTTCTTC